Shown below are 29 T cell receptor beta chains from a single sample sequenced in a study of cytomegalovirus exposure and HLA in healthy donors. The repertoire was sequenced with immunoSEQ multiplex PCR; TCRdb's copy has only in-frame clones and lacks some. The profile shows hundreds of thousands of clones, roughly 87% of them singletons. Sequencing was done on a sample of PBMCs. The receptors were gathered from a woman aged 18-29 years in good health and CMV-seropositive.

This chain uses TRBV5-5 with TRBJ2-3; a possible D gene is TRBD1 (5 bases). Per the germline V gene, CDR1 is SGHKS and CDR2 is YYEKEE (reference sequence). This CDR3 is built from 15 residues. V was shortened by 4 bases and J by 1 base, with 13 bases between the two germline ends. The chain's CDR3 is CASSPQGTGTDTQYF. The CDR3 DNA is TGTGCCAGCAGCCCTCAGGGTACTGGCACAGATACGCAGTATTTT.

The genes are TRBV15 and TRBJ2-3, with 11 bases identical to TRBD2. The germline V gene has CDR1 LNHNV and CDR2 YYDKDF (reference sequence). The J segment lost 0 bases and the V segment lost 0 bases, leaving 5 bases of the junction unmatched. This CDR3 contains 18 residues. CDR3 sequence (DNA): TGTGCCACCAGCAGAGAAAGGGGACTAGCGGCTAGCACAGATACGCAGTATTTT. Translating gives CATSRERGLAASTDTQYF.

This clone was counted between two and nine times. J is TRBJ1-2 and V is TRBV7-9; D is unclear. Trimming shortened V by 5 bases and J by 6 bases, and 16 bases separated the two germline ends. CDR1 and CDR2 from the germline V gene are SEHNR and FQNEAQ (reference sequence). The length of the CDR3 is 14 residues. The CDR3 DNA reads as TGTGCCAGCAGCAATAGCGGAGGGTCCCATGGCTACACCTTC. As protein: CASSNSGGSHGYTF.

This clone turned up a few times. This CDR3 is also generated by other DNA sequences in the sample. The chain combines TRBV18 with TRBJ1-5; no clear D gene. Germline CDR1 reads KGHSH; CDR2 reads LQKENI. The CDR3 is made up of 13 amino acids. V lost 2 bases and J 4 bases, leaving 6 bases between the germline ends. The CDR3 here is CASSPAGNQPQHF. The DNA for the CDR3 is TGTGCCAGCTCACCAGCGGGAAATCAGCCCCAGCATTTT.

This rearrangement joins TRBV4-1 to TRBJ2-2, with 10 bases matching TRBD2. V lost 5 bases and J lost 9; bases outside the gene matches: 21. This CDR3 comprises 19 residues. Germline-derived CDR1 and CDR2 are MGHRA and YSYEKL. The CDR3 DNA sequence: TGCGCCAGCAGCGATAGGACTAGCGGAGGGAGGAGACCTCACCGGGAGCTGTTTTTT. Protein sequence: CASSDRTSGGRRPHRELFF.

The chain is built from TRBV6-1 and TRBJ2-5, with D possibly matching TRBD1 (5 bases). The CDR3 contains 15 residues. CDR1 and CDR2 (germline): MNHNS, SASEGT. V was cut by 5 bases and J by 1 base, with 14 bases left in between. The CDR3 spells CASSPRPGIQETQYF. Here the CDR3 DNA reads TGTGCCAGCAGTCCCCGACCAGGGATCCAAGAGACCCAGTACTTC.

This clone was seen a handful of times. The rearrangement joins TRBV10-3 to TRBJ2-7, with TRBD2 as a possible D gene (6 bases). Looked up from germline, CDR1 is ENHRY and CDR2 is SYGVKD. V was trimmed by 3 bases and J by 4 bases, leaving 16 bases between them. The CDR3 runs to 15 residues. For the CDR3, the DNA is TGTGCCATCAGTGATCCCCCCGACGGGACTTACGAGCAGTACTTC. Translating gives CAISDPPDGTYEQYF.

As DNA, the CDR3 is TGTGCCAGCAGTTCAGGGGGTCGTAATCAGCCCCAGCATTTT. Amino acids: CASSSGGRNQPQHF. This sequence joins TRBV28 and TRBJ1-5, with 7 bases lining up with TRBD1. The CDR3 is 14 residues long. The J segment lost 4 bases and the V segment lost 4 bases, leaving 4 bases of the junction unmatched. Germline V CDR1 and CDR2: MDHEN, SYDVKM.

The chain couples TRBV28 to TRBJ1-2, with 12 bases matching TRBD1. The CDR3 loop spans 16 amino acids. J gave up 3 bases and V 6 bases, and 8 bases lay outside the gene matches. CDR1 is MDHEN, CDR2 SYDVKM, per germline. CDR3 in DNA: TGTGCCAGCAGCTCACCGGGACAGGGGGCTGACTATGGCTACACCTTC. Its protein product is CASSSPGQGADYGYTF.

The V call is TRBV6-5, the J call TRBJ2-5; D may be TRBD1 (6 bases). CDR3 size: 14 residues. In germline, CDR1 is MNHEY, CDR2 SVGAGI. V lost 2 bases and J lost 5, with 12 bases in between. This chain's CDR3 is CASSYREGGETQYF. CDR3 nucleotides: TGTGCCAGCAGTTACAGGGAAGGGGGTGAGACCCAGTACTTC.

The chain uses TRBV7-8 and TRBJ2-7; possible D gene TRBD1, 5 bases. Trimming stripped 7 bases from V and 3 bases from J, with 13 bases between. The CDR3 runs 13 residues. The germline V gene encodes CDR1 SGHVS and CDR2 FQNEAQ. CDR3 loop: CASNPGPGYEQYF. The CDR3 DNA reads as TGTGCCAGCAACCCAGGGCCTGGCTACGAGCAGTACTTC.

In the case of this clone: Other DNA sequences within the sample encode an identical CDR3. The genes are TRBV5-1 and TRBJ2-2; D gene unclear. The CDR3 contains 15 residues. The germline V gene encodes CDR1 SGHRS and CDR2 YFSETQ. V lost 1 base, J lost 0 bases, and 7 bases lay in between. CDR3 DNA sequence: TGCGCCAGCAGCTTGCGCCAGGCGAACACCGGGGAGCTGTTTTTT. Translation gives CASSLRQANTGELFF.

In this sample, this clone turned up a few times. The chain joins TRBV27 to TRBJ1-5; D uncertain. Looked up from germline, CDR1 is MNHEY and CDR2 is SMNVEV (reference sequence). This CDR3 has 14 residues. With 6 bases removed from V and 0 bases from J, the gap between germline ends came to 9 bases. The CDR3 here is CASSEAYSNQPQHF. The CDR3 region has the DNA TGTGCCAGCAGCGAAGCGTATAGCAATCAGCCCCAGCATTTT.

The V gene is TRBV2, the J gene TRBJ2-1; D not resolved. Germline values: CDR1 SNHLY, CDR2 FYNNEI. V lost 10 bases and J lost 3, with 7 bases in between. This CDR3 is built from 11 residues. The CDR3 DNA follows: TGTGCCACCCTAATCTACAATGAGCAGTTCTTC. The encoded protein is CATLIYNEQFF. Combining the CDR3 with reference TRBV2 and TRBJ2-1 gives the whole variable domain EPEVTQTPSHQVTQMGQEVILRCVPISNHLYFYWYRQILGQKVEFLVSFYNNEISEKSEIFDDQFSVERPDGSNFTLKIRSTKLEDSAMYFCATLIYNEQFFGPGTRLTVL.

The chain combines TRBV7-6 with TRBJ2-3; 15 bases agree with TRBD2. V lost 5 bases, J lost 4 bases, and 4 bases stayed unmatched. The length of the CDR3 is 16 residues. Germline V gives CDR1 SGHVS, CDR2 FNYEAQ. The CDR3 coding sequence is TGTGCCAGCAGCCTGGGACTAGCGGGAGGTTCAGATACGCAGTATTTT. Residues: CASSLGLAGGSDTQYF.

The rearrangement joins TRBV13 to TRBJ2-3, with 9 bases lining up with TRBD1. In germline, CDR1 is PRHDT, CDR2 FYEKMQ (reference sequence). J gave up 2 bases and V 5 bases, and 14 bases lay outside the gene matches. The CDR3 covers 18 residues. CDR3 residues: CASSQLWGDRENTDTQYF. The CDR3 region has the DNA TGTGCCAGCAGCCAATTGTGGGGGGACAGGGAGAACACAGATACGCAGTATTTT.

The chain recombines TRBV4-1 with TRBJ2-7, with TRBD2 matching 9 bases. V trimming: 0 bases; J trimming: 0 bases; junction bases outside the gene matches: 3. The germline CDR1 and CDR2 sequences are MGHRA and YSYEKL. This CDR3 is built from 16 residues. CDR3 residues: CASSQEASGASYEQYF. The DNA of the CDR3 is TGCGCCAGCAGCCAAGAGGCTAGCGGGGCCTCCTACGAGCAGTACTTC.

This clone was detected once. DNA for the CDR3: TGTGCCAGCAGCCTCGTCGGGGACTCCTACAATGAGCAGTTCTTC. It translates to CASSLVGDSYNEQFF. J is TRBJ2-1 and V is TRBV27, with TRBD2 as a possible D gene (5 bases). The CDR3 contains 15 residues. The V and J ends lost 6 bases and 0 bases respectively, with 12 bases between them. The germline V gene encodes CDR1 MNHEY and CDR2 SMNVEV (reference sequence).

The chain carries TRBV11-2 and TRBJ2-1, with a tentative D call TRBD1 (5 bases). CDR3 length: 16 residues. With 5 bases removed from V and 8 bases from J, the gap between germline ends came to 22 bases. Germline CDR1 and CDR2: SGHAT and FQNNGV. CDR3 in DNA: TGTGCCAGCAGCCCAGGGTCCTTGTACTTAGGGTATGAGCAGTTCTTC. This codes for CASSPGSLYLGYEQFF.

The J gene is TRBJ2-2, the V gene TRBV6-4; 7 bases map to TRBD1. The CDR3 length is 14 residues. Germline CDR1 MRHNA, CDR2 SNTAGT. Trimming took 4 bases from V and 3 from J; bases not matched to a gene: 2. The CDR3 loop is CASSAGTDTGELFF. The DNA for the CDR3 is TGTGCCAGCAGTGCAGGGACAGACACCGGGGAGCTGTTTTTT.

The V and J genes are TRBV9 and TRBJ2-7; D might be TRBD2 (5 bases). The length of the CDR3 is 14 residues. The germline V gene encodes CDR1 SGDLS and CDR2 YYNGEE. The V end was cut by 2 bases, the J end by 2 bases, with 11 bases between. The CDR3 DNA is TGTGCCAGCAGCGTTCGACCGACTACCTACGAGCAGTACTTC. The encoded protein is CASSVRPTTYEQYF.

V gene TRBV7-9 combines with J gene TRBJ1-1; 8 bases are shared with TRBD1. Germline CDR1 reads SEHNR; CDR2 reads FQNEAQ (reference sequence). The CDR3 consists of 15 residues. The V gene end was trimmed by 4 bases and the J gene end by 3 bases; junction bases not matched to a gene: 7. In DNA form, the CDR3 reads TGTGCCAGCAGCTCGAGGACAGGGACTGACACTGAAGCTTTCTTT. This gives the protein CASSSRTGTDTEAFF.

The chain is built from TRBV5-6 and TRBJ2-1, with 13 bases lining up with TRBD2. This CDR3 is 13 amino acids long. Trimming took 7 bases from V and 7 from J; bases not matched to a gene: 2. Germline V lookup: CDR1 SGHDT, CDR2 YYEEEE. The CDR3 nucleotides are TGTGCCAGCGGACTAGCGGGGGAAAATGAGCAGTTCTTC. It specifies CASGLAGENEQFF. Full variable domain (outside the CDR3, taken from reference TRBV5-6 and TRBJ2-1): DAGVTQSPTHLIKTRGQQVTLRCSPKSGHDTVSWYQQALGQGPQFIFQYYEEEERQRGNFPDRFSGHQFPNYSSELNVNALLLGDSALYLCASGLAGENEQFFGPGTRLTVL.

The J gene is TRBJ1-5, the V gene TRBV6-1; perhaps TRBD1 as D (6 bases). The CDR3 has 13 residues. V was pared by 6 bases and J by 7 bases, with 13 bases between. Germline CDR1 reads MNHNS; CDR2 reads SASEGT. The DNA for the CDR3 is TGTGCCAGCAGCGTACAGGGAGGGCAGCCCCAGCATTTT. Translated, it gives CASSVQGGQPQHF.

This chain connects TRBV10-1 to TRBJ2-1; 12 nucleotides agree with TRBD2. From germline, CDR1 is WNHNN and CDR2 SYGVQD (reference sequence). The CDR3 loop spans 13 amino acids. J lost 6 bases, V lost 8 bases, and 2 bases had no gene match. The CDR3 nucleotides read TGCGCCAGCTCGGGACTAGCGGGCAATGAGCAGTTCTTC. This sequence encodes CASSGLAGNEQFF.

The chain couples TRBV5-4 to TRBJ2-2, with 8 bases aligning to TRBD2. The CDR3 is 15 amino acids. Per the germline V gene, CDR1 is SGHNT and CDR2 is YYREEE (reference sequence). With 2 bases clipped from V and 4 bases from J, the junction kept 4 bases outside the gene matches. CDR3 sequence reads: CASSFRTSSTGELFF. For the CDR3, the DNA is TGTGCCAGCAGCTTCAGGACTAGCAGCACCGGGGAGCTGTTTTTT. Variable domain in full (rest from reference TRBV5-4 and TRBJ2-2): ETGVTQSPTHLIKTRGQQVTLRCSSQSGHNTVSWYQQALGQGPQFIFQYYREEENGRGNFPPRFSGLQFPNYSSELNVNALELDDSALYLCASSFRTSSTGELFFGEGSRLTVL.

V usage is TRBV13 and J usage is TRBJ2-2; TRBD1 aligns across 9 bases. CDR1 PRHDT and CDR2 FYEKMQ come from the germline V gene (reference sequence). V was pared by 5 bases and J by 5 bases, with 6 bases of the junction left unmatched. The CDR3 extends over 15 amino acids. The CDR3 DNA reads as TGTGCCAGCAGCGAAGGACAGGGGCGGACCGGGGAGCTGTTTTTT. Translated, it gives CASSEGQGRTGELFF.

This CDR3 is CASRYDRARYTEAFF. The CDR3 DNA is TGTGCCAGCAGGTATGACAGGGCTAGGTACACTGAAGCTTTCTTT. V gene TRBV28 combines with J gene TRBJ1-1; 7 bases are a match to TRBD1. The CDR3 consists of 15 residues. Germline V gene sequence: CDR1 MDHEN, CDR2 SYDVKM. J gave up 3 bases and V 6 bases, and 10 bases lay outside the gene matches.

The gene calls are TRBV27 and TRBJ2-1; D is undetermined. V was shortened by 5 bases and J by 6 bases, with 8 bases between the two germline ends. From germline, CDR1 is MNHEY and CDR2 SMNVEV (reference sequence). CDR3 length: 12 residues. The CDR3 reads CASSPRSNEQFF. DNA of the CDR3: TGTGCCAGCAGTCCACGCAGCAATGAGCAGTTCTTC.